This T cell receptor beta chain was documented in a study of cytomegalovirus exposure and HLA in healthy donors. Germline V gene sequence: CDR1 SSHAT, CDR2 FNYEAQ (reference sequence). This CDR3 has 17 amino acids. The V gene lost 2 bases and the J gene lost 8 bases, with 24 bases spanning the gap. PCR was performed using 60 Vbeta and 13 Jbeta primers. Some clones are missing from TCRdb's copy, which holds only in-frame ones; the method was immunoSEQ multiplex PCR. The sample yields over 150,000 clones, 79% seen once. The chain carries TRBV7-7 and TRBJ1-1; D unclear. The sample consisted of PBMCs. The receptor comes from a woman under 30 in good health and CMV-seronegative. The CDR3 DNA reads TGTGCCAGCAGCTTAATCCCACTCGAACAGCCATTTCAGGAAGCTTTCTTT. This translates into CASSLIPLEQPFQEAFF.